This TCR beta chain was sequenced in a study of read filtering for tumor transcriptome and immune sequencing. The CDR3 loop spans 14 amino acids. The V end was cut by 2 bases, the J end by 6 bases, with 11 bases between. Only a few counts were recorded for this clonotype. This library used about 360 ng RNA and molecular barcoded adaptors spanning alpha/delta and beta/gamma chains. TCRdb processed the reads anew with MiXCR; each CDR3 protein has one entry. In the table there are some 120,000 distinct CDR3 sequences, approximately 13% of which are singletons. The TCR comes from a donor at least 40 years old with multiple myeloma. Input material: a population of CD138-negative cells sorted from bone marrow. The chain combines TRBV12-3 or TRBV12-4 with TRBJ1-5, with D hard to call. CDR3 protein: CASSLLATGQPQHF. The CDR3 coding sequence is TGTGCCAGCAGTTTACTGGCCACGGGTCAGCCCCAGCATTTT.